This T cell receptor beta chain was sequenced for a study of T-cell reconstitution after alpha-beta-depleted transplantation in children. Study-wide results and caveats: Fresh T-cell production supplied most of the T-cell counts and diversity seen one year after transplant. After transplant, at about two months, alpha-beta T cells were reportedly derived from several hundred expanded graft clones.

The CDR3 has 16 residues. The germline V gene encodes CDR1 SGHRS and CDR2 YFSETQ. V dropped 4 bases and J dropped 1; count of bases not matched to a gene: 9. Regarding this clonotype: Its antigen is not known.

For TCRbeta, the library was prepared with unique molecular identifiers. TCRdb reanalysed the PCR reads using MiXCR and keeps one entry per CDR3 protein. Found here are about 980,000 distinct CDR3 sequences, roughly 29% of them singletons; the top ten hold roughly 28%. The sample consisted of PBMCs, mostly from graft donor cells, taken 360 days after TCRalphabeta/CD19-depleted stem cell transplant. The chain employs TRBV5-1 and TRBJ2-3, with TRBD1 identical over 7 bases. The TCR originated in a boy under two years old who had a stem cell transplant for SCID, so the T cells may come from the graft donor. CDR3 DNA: TGCGCCAGCAGCCCGAGGGCAGGGGGAGGCACAGATACGCAGTATTTT. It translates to CASSPRAGGGTDTQYF.